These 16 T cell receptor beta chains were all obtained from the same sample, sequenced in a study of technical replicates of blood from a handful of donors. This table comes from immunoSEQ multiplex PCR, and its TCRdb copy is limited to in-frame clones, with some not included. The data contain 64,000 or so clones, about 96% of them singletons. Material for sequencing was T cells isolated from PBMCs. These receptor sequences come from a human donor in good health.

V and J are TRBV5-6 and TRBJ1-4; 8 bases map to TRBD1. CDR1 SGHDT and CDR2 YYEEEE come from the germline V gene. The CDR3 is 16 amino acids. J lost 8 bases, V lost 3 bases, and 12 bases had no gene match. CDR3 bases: TGTGCCAGCAGCTCTGGACAGGGAAGGGGGGGAGAAAAACTGTTTTTT. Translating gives CASSSGQGRGGEKLFF.

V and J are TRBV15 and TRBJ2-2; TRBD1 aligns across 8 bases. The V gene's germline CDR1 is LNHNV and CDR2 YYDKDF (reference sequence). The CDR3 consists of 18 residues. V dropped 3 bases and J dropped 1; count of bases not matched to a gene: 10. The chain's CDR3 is CATSRGIQGARNTGELFF. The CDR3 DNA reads TGTGCCACCAGCAGGGGAATTCAGGGGGCAAGGAACACCGGGGAGCTGTTTTTT.

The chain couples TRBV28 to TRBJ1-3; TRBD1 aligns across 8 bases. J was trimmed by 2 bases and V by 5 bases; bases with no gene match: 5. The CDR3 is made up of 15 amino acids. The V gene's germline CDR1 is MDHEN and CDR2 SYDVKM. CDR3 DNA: TGTGCCAGCAGTATTATGACAGGGGCTGGAAACACCATATATTTT. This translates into CASSIMTGAGNTIYF.

CDR3 sequence (DNA): TGCGCCAGCAGCCAAGAGAGGGGGCTAATAGTCTACACCTTC. Its protein product is CASSQERGLIVYTF. The chain couples TRBV4-1 to TRBJ1-2; 7 bases are a match to TRBD1. Germline V gene sequence: CDR1 MGHRA, CDR2 YSYEKL. CDR3 length equals 14 residues. J lost 10 bases, V lost 0 bases, and 8 bases had no gene match.

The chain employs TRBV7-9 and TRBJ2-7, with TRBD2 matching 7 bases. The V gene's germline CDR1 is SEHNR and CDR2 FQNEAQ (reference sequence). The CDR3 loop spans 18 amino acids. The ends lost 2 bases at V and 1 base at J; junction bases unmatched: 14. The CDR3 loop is CASSLPLASGENSYEQYF. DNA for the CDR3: TGTGCCAGCAGCTTACCCTTGGCTAGCGGCGAAAATTCCTACGAGCAGTACTTC.

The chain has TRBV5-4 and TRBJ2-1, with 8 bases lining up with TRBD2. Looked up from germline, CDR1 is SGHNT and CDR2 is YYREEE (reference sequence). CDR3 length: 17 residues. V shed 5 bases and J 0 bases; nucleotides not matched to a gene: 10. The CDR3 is CASRSIFSGTSYNEQFF. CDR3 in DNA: TGTGCCAGCAGATCCATATTTAGCGGGACCTCCTACAATGAGCAGTTCTTC.

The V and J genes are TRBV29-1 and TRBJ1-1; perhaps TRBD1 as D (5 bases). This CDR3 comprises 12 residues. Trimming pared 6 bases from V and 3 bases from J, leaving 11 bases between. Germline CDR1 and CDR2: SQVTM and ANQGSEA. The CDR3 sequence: CSVIPGYTEAFF. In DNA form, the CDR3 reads TGCAGCGTCATACCAGGGTACACTGAAGCTTTCTTT.

CDR3 bases: TGTGCCAGCAGCCTCAGCTCCTACGAGCAGTACTTC. Protein: CASSLSSYEQYF. The chain couples TRBV7-9 to TRBJ2-7, with no clear D. V lost 5 bases, J lost 0 bases, and 5 bases lay in between. The CDR3 covers 12 residues. Germline V gene sequence: CDR1 SEHNR, CDR2 FQNEAQ (reference sequence).

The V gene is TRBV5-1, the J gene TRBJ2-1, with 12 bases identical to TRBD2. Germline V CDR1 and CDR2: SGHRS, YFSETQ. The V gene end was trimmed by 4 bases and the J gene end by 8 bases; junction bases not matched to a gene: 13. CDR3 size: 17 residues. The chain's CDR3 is CASSLEFRLAGGDEQFF. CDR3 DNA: TGCGCCAGCAGCCTAGAGTTCAGGCTAGCGGGGGGGGATGAGCAGTTCTTC.

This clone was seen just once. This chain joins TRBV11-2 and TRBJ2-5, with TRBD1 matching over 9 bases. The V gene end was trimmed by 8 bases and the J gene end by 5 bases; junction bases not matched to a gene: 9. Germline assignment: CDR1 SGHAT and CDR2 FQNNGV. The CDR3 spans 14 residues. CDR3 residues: CASPVTGGNETQYF. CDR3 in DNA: TGTGCCAGCCCCGTAACAGGGGGCAACGAGACCCAGTACTTC.

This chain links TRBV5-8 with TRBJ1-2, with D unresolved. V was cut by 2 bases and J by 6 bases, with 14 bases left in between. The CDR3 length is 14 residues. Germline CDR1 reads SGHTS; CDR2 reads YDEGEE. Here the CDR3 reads CASSFKMSGDGYTF. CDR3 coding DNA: TGTGCCAGCAGCTTTAAGATGAGCGGTGATGGCTACACCTTC. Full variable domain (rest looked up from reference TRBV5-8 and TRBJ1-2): EAGVTQSPTHLIKTRGQQATLRCSPISGHTSVYWYQQALGLGLQFLLWYDEGEERNRGNFPPRFSGRQFPNYSSELNVNALELEDSALYLCASSFKMSGDGYTFGSGTRLTVV.

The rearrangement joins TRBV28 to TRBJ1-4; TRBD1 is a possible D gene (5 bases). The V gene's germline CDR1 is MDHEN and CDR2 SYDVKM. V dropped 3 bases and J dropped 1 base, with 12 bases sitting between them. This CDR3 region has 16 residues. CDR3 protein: CASSLGRGLTNEKLFF. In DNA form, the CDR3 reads TGTGCCAGCAGTTTGGGAAGGGGACTAACTAATGAAAAACTGTTTTTT.

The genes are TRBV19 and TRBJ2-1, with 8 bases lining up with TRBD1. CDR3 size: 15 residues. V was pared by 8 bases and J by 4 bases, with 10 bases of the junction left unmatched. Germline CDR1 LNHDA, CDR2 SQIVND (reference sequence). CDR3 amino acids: CASFFPGQGYNEQFF. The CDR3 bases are TGTGCCAGTTTCTTTCCCGGACAGGGTTACAATGAGCAGTTCTTC.

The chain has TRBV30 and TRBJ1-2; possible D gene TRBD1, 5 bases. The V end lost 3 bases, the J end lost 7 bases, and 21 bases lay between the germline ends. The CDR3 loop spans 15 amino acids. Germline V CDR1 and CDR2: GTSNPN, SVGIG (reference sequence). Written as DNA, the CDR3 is TGTGCCTGGAGCCGACGGACCTTCGGGGGAGGTGGCTACACCTTC. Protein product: CAWSRRTFGGGGYTF.

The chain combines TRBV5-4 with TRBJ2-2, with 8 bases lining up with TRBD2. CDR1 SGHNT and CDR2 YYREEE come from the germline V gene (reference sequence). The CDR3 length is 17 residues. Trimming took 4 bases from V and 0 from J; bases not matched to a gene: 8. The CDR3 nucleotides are TGTGCCAGCAGCGGAGCGGGCGGGGGGCCGAACACCGGGGAGCTGTTTTTT. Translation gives CASSGAGGGPNTGELFF.

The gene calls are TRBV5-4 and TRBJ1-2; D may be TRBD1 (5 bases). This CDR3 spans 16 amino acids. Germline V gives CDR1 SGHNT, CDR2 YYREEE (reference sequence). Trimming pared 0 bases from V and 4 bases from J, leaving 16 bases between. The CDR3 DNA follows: TGTGCCAGCAGCTTGGAGGGCGGAGTACAGGTCTATGGCTACACCTTC. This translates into CASSLEGGVQVYGYTF. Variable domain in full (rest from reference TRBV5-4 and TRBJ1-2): ETGVTQSPTHLIKTRGQQVTLRCSSQSGHNTVSWYQQALGQGPQFIFQYYREEENGRGNFPPRFSGLQFPNYSSELNVNALELDDSALYLCASSLEGGVQVYGYTFGSGTRLTVV.